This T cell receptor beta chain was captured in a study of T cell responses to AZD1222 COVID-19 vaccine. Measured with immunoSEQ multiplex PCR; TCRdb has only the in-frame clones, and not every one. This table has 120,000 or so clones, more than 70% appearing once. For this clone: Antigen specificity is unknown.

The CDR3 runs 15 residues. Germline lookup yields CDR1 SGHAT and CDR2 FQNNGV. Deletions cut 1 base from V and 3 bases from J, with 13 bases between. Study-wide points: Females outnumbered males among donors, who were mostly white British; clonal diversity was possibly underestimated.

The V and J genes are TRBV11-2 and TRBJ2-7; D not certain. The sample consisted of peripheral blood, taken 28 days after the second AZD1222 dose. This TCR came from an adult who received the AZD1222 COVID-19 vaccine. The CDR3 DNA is TGTGCCAGCAGCTTAGCGCCGATTAGGGTCTACGAGCAGTACTTC. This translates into CASSLAPIRVYEQYF.